This entry features one TCR beta chain sequence. The antigen this receptor binds is unknown. The record has no base qualities; no much larger clone is one base away. The CDR3 holds 16 amino acids from the cysteine to the phenylalanine. Of all the DNA, just the CDR3 is kept, 48 bases in frame from base 1. CDR1 LNHDA and CDR2 SQIVND are derived from the germline V gene (reference sequence). The V and J ends are trimmed by 4 bases and 2 bases, leaving 14 bases between them. The immunoSEQ Assay, a bias-controlled multiplex PCR, was used to amplify TCRbeta CDR3 regions from genomic DNA. The study's processing was this. Nucleated cell counts per sample were estimated from amplification of reference gene primers within the assay. To quantify the absolute abundance of each unique TCRbeta CDR3 rearrangement, sequence reads were collapsed and filtered. For each sample, productive Simpson clonality was calculated by taking the square root of Simpson's diversity index across productive rearrangements. TCRdb re-hosts the immuneACCESS table, in-frame sequences only. Its copies lack some clones; in the studies checked, an unresolved V gene accounts for under half of them, and the cause for the rest is not known. V and J calls and clone size follow that table, whereas D and trimming were derived from the DNA. The sample contains a few hundred thousand clones, approximately 89% of them found a single time. The top ten clones comprise approximately 1.9% of the sample.

Participants in the prospective study were enrolled through a virtual design, were aged 18 to 89 years, and lived in roughly 25 United States geographic areas. To assign participants to cohorts, the prospective study relied on clinical history that participants themselves reported in a screening survey and a study questionnaire. In the prospective study, mobile phlebotomists collected whole blood, serum and a nasopharyngeal or oropharyngeal swab from each participant. Additional blood draws and questionnaires over an approximately 2-month period could optionally be provided by prospective study participants. Blood samples from the prospective study were shipped frozen or at room temperature prior to DNA extraction. This sample is drawn from a study of blood T cell repertoires in COVID-19 (dated by TCRdb to 2018 to 2020). Broadly, across the study: Recovered participants in ImmuneRACE Cohort 3 were defined by two consecutive negative NP/OP PCR tests, clearance by a healthcare professional, or resolution of symptoms. Subjects who had been exposed to COVID-19, were actively infected with it, or had recovered from it provided the deeply sampled blood TCRbeta repertoires that made up the dataset. A de-identified subject ID, COVID-19 status, age in years and sex were almost always included in the sample metadata. Samples covering the acute and convalescent phases of COVID-19 were provided by collaborators in the United States, Italy and Spain. The material from the prospective study consisted of cDNA or gDNA derived from T cells, B-cell-depleted T cells, or PBMCs. HLA class I and class II types, where available, came from metadata supplied by the sample provider rather than from assay-based typing. Samples came from the ongoing ImmuneRACE study (first 160 participants) plus 1,254 subjects from 6 global collaborators. The repertoires were made available in a free public database intended to serve as a resource for research on the immune response to SARS-CoV-2.

What the authors observed across the whole study: How much clinical and demographic metadata was included differed by source and by participant, and the metadata was provided uncurated.

In this chain, TRBV19 is recombined with TRBJ2-2; D gene: possibly TRBD2, on 6 matching bases. This sequence was found in a man aged 40-55 years in a cohort exposed to, infected with or recovered from COVID-19 (not recorded which). Specimen: PBMCs or T cells enriched from blood (not recorded which). The nucleotides are TGTGCCAGTAGTAGAACCGGGACTGTTAACACCGGGGAGCTGTTTTTT. Translated, this gives CASSRTGTVNTGELFF.